Listed below are T cell receptor beta chains from one sample, sequenced in a study of shared clonotypes between healthy human individuals. Libraries were prepared by immunoSEQ multiplex PCR; TCRdb keeps only in-frame clonotypes and omits some of them. Among around 1.9 million clones listed, 90% to 95% were seen once. Source material: naive CD8+ T cells from PBMCs. These receptor sequences come from a young man in good health. Some clones in this sample may be carry-over from other donors' samples. Both conserved end residues are trimmed from each CDR3. D genes are given only for firm matches.

v_call,j_call,d_call,cdr3_aa
TRBV27,TRBJ2-2,.,ASLQGLPGELF
TRBV9,TRBJ2-2,.,ASSPSGQELF
TRBV7-9,TRBJ2-1,.,VTEGLGEQF
TRBV29-1,TRBJ1-1,.,RTEGGNTEAF
TRBV15,TRBJ1-5,.,ATVGGPYSNQPQH
TRBV6-1,TRBJ1-5,TRBD1,ASSTRTGGNQPQH
TRBV11-3,TRBJ2-1,TRBD2,ASSLDIAGGPYNEQF
TRBV6-5,TRBJ2-7,TRBD2,ASSYSIRREDGEQY
TRBV25-1,TRBJ2-3,.,ATRAEPLTDTQY
TRBV15,TRBJ1-3,.,ATSPYPTGSGNTIY
TRBV5-1,TRBJ2-1,.,ASSLSQSSPNYEQF
TRBV5-4,TRBJ2-1,.,ASSLEWVGGSSYNEQF
TRBV28,TRBJ1-1,TRBD1,ASSPDRGGSFNTEAF
TRBV6-4,TRBJ1-2,.,ASSDGVNYGYT
TRBV7-8,TRBJ2-1,TRBD2,ASSQELAGAIYNEQF
TRBV7-9,TRBJ2-5,TRBD1,ASSRQGPLWAQY
TRBV4-3,TRBJ2-1,TRBD2,ASSEGLAGFYNEQF
TRBV7-9,TRBJ2-5,.,ASSREDTDQETQY
TRBV4-1,TRBJ2-7,.,ASSQILRRNYEQY
TRBV7-6,TRBJ1-3,TRBD1,ASSPRDRMSSGNTIY
TRBV7-9,TRBJ2-1,.,ASRVPSSYNEQF
TRBV28,TRBJ2-7,.,ASSFARGHRYEQY
TRBV19,TRBJ2-4,TRBD1,ASSIDRVGDIQY
TRBV6-5,TRBJ2-5,.,ASSLGTAWETQY
TRBV6-5,TRBJ1-4,TRBD1,ASSLRTGKEKLF
TRBV11-2,TRBJ2-7,TRBD2,ASSTPGTTKAEQY
TRBV7-9,TRBJ2-1,.,ASSLAAGTTLSYNEQF
TRBV7-9,TRBJ1-4,.,ASSTRTGTGKLF
TRBV5-1,TRBJ2-5,.,ASSFSPLLAAQETQY
TRBV6-6,TRBJ1-5,.,ASSRQPNQPQH
TRBV29-1,TRBJ1-3,.,SVVGGSAGNTIY
TRBV28,TRBJ1-2,TRBD1,ASSFWTGWGGYT
TRBV19,TRBJ1-1,.,ASRKQGDTEAF
TRBV19,TRBJ1-1,TRBD1,ASSNRDRAHNTEAF
TRBV19,TRBJ2-1,TRBD2,ASSTQAGDGNEQF
TRBV27,TRBJ2-1,TRBD2,ASSLIRATSGWVGEQF
TRBV6-1,TRBJ2-7,.,ASSGRGSSYEQY
TRBV9,TRBJ2-7,TRBD1,ASSVGPQWAGTGSPYEQY
TRBV28,TRBJ1-5,.,ASSLWAGHQPQH
TRBV11-2,TRBJ1-2,.,ASSLDPPSPSGYT
TRBV6-5,TRBJ2-4,.,ASSYSAESKNIQY
TRBV27,TRBJ2-3,.,ASNPFLGDTQY
TRBV28,TRBJ1-1,.,ASSLRGPMNTEAF
TRBV4-2,TRBJ2-7,TRBD2,ASSQRLAVETSSYEQY
TRBV30,TRBJ2-7,TRBD2,AWRWRLAGGNPLWQY
TRBV5-6,TRBJ1-2,TRBD1,ASSFSTGRFYGYT
TRBV4-3,TRBJ2-3,.,ASSQDGLRRTQY
TRBV15,TRBJ2-2,.,ATSTSGTLRTGELF
TRBV7-8,TRBJ2-3,TRBD2,ASSVAGITTDTQY
TRBV27,TRBJ2-3,.,ASSFLTETDTQY
TRBV5-1,TRBJ1-1,TRBD1,ASSFRGQGADRDTEAF